The 12 T cell receptor beta chains given below trace back to one sample, sequenced in a study of T cell responses to AZD1222 COVID-19 vaccine. Sequencing was performed with immunoSEQ multiplex PCR; in TCRdb, only in-frame clones are kept and a portion is missing. The sample shows some 120,000 clones, 80% to 90% of them seen only once. The sample here was peripheral blood, taken on day 0 of AZD1222 vaccination. The receptors originated from an adult in good health.

The V and J genes are TRBV19 and TRBJ1-3, with D uncertain. V was trimmed by 0 bases and J by 2 bases, leaving 8 bases between them. Germline lookup yields CDR1 LNHDA and CDR2 SQIVND (reference sequence). This CDR3 is built from 15 residues. For the CDR3, the DNA is TGTGCCAGTAGTATAGAAGGAATTGCTGGAAACACCATATATTTT. Its protein is CASSIEGIAGNTIYF.

The chain employs TRBV6-6 and TRBJ1-6, with D unresolved. V shed 7 bases and J shed 10 bases, with 17 bases lying between them. CDR3 size: 14 residues. Germline values: CDR1 MNHNY, CDR2 SVGAGI (reference sequence). This CDR3 is CASMNWQAGSPLHF. CDR3 nucleotides: TGTGCCAGCATGAACTGGCAGGCGGGGTCACCCCTCCACTTT.

This clone has a handful of counts. The chain combines TRBV11-3 with TRBJ2-3; 7 nucleotides agree with TRBD2. The CDR3 spans 13 residues. With 5 bases clipped from V and 3 bases from J, the junction kept 2 bases outside the gene matches. The V gene's germline CDR1 is SGHNT and CDR2 YENEEA. In DNA, the CDR3 is TGTGCCAGCAGCGAACTAGCGACAGATACGCAGTATTTT. Translating gives CASSELATDTQYF.

The CDR3 DNA is TGCGCCAGCAGCCAAGACCTACTACAGGGCTACACCTTC. Protein sequence: CASSQDLLQGYTF. The V gene is TRBV4-3, the J gene TRBJ1-2, with D unclear. The CDR3 contains 13 residues. CDR1 and CDR2 from the germline V gene are LGHNA and YSLEER. V dropped 0 bases and J dropped 8 bases, with 10 bases sitting between them.

This chain connects TRBV29-1 to TRBJ2-2; 9 bases fit TRBD2. Germline trimming cut 6 bases from V and 4 bases from J; bases unmatched to any gene: 3. In germline, CDR1 is SQVTM, CDR2 ANQGSEA. This CDR3 has 13 amino acids. CDR3 region: CSVKTSGTGELFF. CDR3 nucleotide sequence: TGCAGCGTGAAGACTAGCGGCACCGGGGAGCTGTTTTTT.

J is TRBJ1-3 and V is TRBV29-1, with TRBD1 as a possible D gene (6 bases). V dropped 2 bases and J dropped 2 bases, with 10 bases sitting between them. The CDR3 has 14 residues. The germline CDR1 and CDR2 sequences are SQVTM and ANQGSEA. CDR3 loop: CSVEFRGPGNTIYF. The CDR3 coding sequence is TGCAGCGTTGAATTCCGGGGGCCTGGAAACACCATATATTTT.

The V and J genes are TRBV5-1 and TRBJ2-2; 8 bases match TRBD1. The CDR3 has 14 amino acids. V was clipped by 3 bases and J by 5 bases; unmatched bases: 3. The germline gives CDR1 SGHRS, CDR2 YFSETQ. CDR3 sequence (DNA): TGCGCCAGCAGCTCGACAGGGGTTACCGGGGAGCTGTTTTTT. Encoded protein: CASSSTGVTGELFF. Using reference TRBV5-1 and TRBJ2-2 for the parts outside the CDR3, the full variable domain is KAGVTQTPRYLIKTRGQQVTLSCSPISGHRSVSWYQQTPGQGLQFLFEYFSETQRNKGNFPGRFSGRQFSNSRSEMNVSTLELGDSALYLCASSSTGVTGELFFGEGSRLTVL.

The CDR3 loop is CASSYLQTRAHNEQFF. CDR3 coding DNA: TGTGCCAGCAGTTACCTTCAGACTAGGGCCCACAATGAGCAGTTCTTC. The chain joins TRBV6-5 to TRBJ2-1, with D possibly being TRBD2 (6 bases). The germline gives CDR1 MNHEY, CDR2 SVGAGI. The CDR3 runs 16 residues. Trimming removed 2 bases from V and 5 bases from J, with 16 bases in between.

The CDR3 DNA reads as TGCGCCAGCAGCCAAGATGCTAGCGGGATGGGCGAGCAGTACTTC. Protein sequence: CASSQDASGMGEQYF. The V call is TRBV4-3, the J call TRBJ2-7; TRBD2 matches 9 bases. This CDR3 is built from 15 residues. V trimming: 0 bases; J trimming: 6 bases; junction bases outside the gene matches: 6. CDR1 and CDR2 from the germline V gene are LGHNA and YSLEER.

This chain links TRBV18 with TRBJ2-7; TRBD1 matches at 7 bases. The CDR3 length is 15 residues. V shed 3 bases, J shed 7 bases, and the junction held 12 bases outside the gene matches. Germline CDR1 and CDR2: KGHSH and LQKENI. The CDR3 spells CASSPGDSLTGEQYF. The CDR3 DNA follows: TGTGCCAGCTCACCGGGGGACAGCCTAACTGGGGAGCAGTACTTC.

V usage is TRBV28 and J usage is TRBJ1-5; D perhaps matches TRBD1 (5 bases). Germline V lookup: CDR1 MDHEN, CDR2 SYDVKM. This CDR3 is built from 16 residues. V was shortened by 6 bases and J by 1 base, with 16 bases between the two germline ends. The CDR3 here is CASSRQIGVSNQPQHF. The DNA of the CDR3 is TGTGCCAGCAGCCGTCAGATAGGGGTAAGCAATCAGCCCCAGCATTTT.

The genes are TRBV9 and TRBJ1-1; 8 bases map to TRBD1. CDR3 size: 15 residues. Germline assignment: CDR1 SGDLS and CDR2 YYNGEE. V lost 0 bases to trimming and J lost 7 bases; unmatched junction nucleotides: 8. The CDR3 is CASSVGAGTGDEAFF. CDR3 in DNA: TGTGCCAGCAGCGTAGGAGCCGGGACAGGCGATGAAGCTTTCTTT. Full variable domain (missing parts from reference TRBV9 and TRBJ1-1): DSGVTQTPKHLITATGQRVTLRCSPRSGDLSVYWYQQSLDQGLQFLIQYYNGEERAKGNILERFSAQQFPDLHSELNLSSLELGDSALYFCASSVGAGTGDEAFFGQGTRLTVV.